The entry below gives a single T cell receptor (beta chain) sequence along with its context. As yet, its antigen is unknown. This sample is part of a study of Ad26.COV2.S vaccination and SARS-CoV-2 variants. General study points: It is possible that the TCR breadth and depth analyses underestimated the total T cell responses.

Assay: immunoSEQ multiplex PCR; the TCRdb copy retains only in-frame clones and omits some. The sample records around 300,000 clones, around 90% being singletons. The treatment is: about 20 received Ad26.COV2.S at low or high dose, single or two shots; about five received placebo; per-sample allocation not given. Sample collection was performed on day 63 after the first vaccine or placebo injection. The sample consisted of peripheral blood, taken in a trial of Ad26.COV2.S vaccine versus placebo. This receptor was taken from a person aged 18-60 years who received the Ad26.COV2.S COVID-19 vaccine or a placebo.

The CDR3: CASMEGRAATEAFF. The CDR3 region has the DNA TGTGCCAGTATGGAGGGACGGGCGGCCACTGAAGCTTTCTTT. The chain carries TRBV19 and TRBJ1-1; tentative D call: TRBD1 (5 bases). CDR1 and CDR2 (germline): LNHDA, SQIVND (reference sequence). V was trimmed by 7 bases and J by 4 bases, leaving 16 bases between them. The CDR3 length is 14 residues.